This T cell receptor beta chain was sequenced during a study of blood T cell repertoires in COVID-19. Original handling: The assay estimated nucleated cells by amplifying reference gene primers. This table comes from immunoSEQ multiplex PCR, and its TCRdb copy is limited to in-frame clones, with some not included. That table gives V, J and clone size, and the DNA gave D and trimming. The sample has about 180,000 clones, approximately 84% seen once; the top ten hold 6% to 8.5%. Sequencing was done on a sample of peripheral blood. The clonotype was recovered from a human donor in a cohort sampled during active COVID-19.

This CDR3 is CASSLGSGGAETQYF. Here the CDR3 DNA reads TGCGCCAGCAGCTTGGGGAGCGGGGGGGCAGAGACCCAGTACTTC. V usage is TRBV5-1 and J usage is TRBJ2-5, with 10 positions matching TRBD2. The CDR3 runs to 15 residues. The V segment lost 0 bases and the J segment 4 bases; nucleotides outside the gene matches: 3. Germline CDR1 is SGHRS and CDR2 is YFSETQ.